The text below deals with one TCR beta chain. Its cognate antigen is unknown. Its ends do not fully match the called genes, so a read error is possible. The sample comes from a study of cytomegalovirus exposure and HLA in healthy donors. Points from the study as a whole: TCR beta V- and J-gene trimming, according to a later analysis, was linked to a missense DCLRE1C variant. There were some V segments, including TRBV6-2 and TRBV6-3, excluded as indistinguishable.

Primers: 60 Vbeta forward and 13 Jbeta reverse. Generated by immunoSEQ multiplex PCR, the TCRdb table keeps only in-frame clones and is missing some. This sample carries 120,000 to 150,000 clones, around 66% of them seen once, and the ten largest clones take 3%. The CDR3 is 16 residues long. Germline values: CDR1 SNHLY, CDR2 FYNNEI. The sample comprised PBMCs. The chain couples TRBV2 to TRBJ1-1; D is uncertain. The origin of this receptor is a woman aged 25-40 years in good health and CMV-seropositive. CDR3 protein: CASGDPGYSGNTEAFF. The CDR3 coding sequence is TGTGCCAGCGGTGACCCCGGCTATTCGGGGAACACTGAAGCTTTCTTT.